This T cell receptor beta chain comes out of a study of T-cell reconstitution after alpha-beta-depleted transplantation in children. CDR3 length: 17 amino acids. Trimming took 7 bases from V and 0 from J; bases not matched to a gene: 6. Germline-derived CDR1 and CDR2 are LNHNV and YYDKDF (reference sequence). Study-level results: It was surviving recipient T cells and thymic progenitors that gave some patients high TCRbeta diversity at day 60. At one year after transplant, newly produced T cells mostly accounted for T-cell counts and diversity.

This clonotype came up many times. Its antigen is unknown. Unique molecular identifiers were used in preparing the TCRbeta library. MiXCR, run by TCRdb on the PCR reads, gives a single entry per CDR3 protein. This table holds roughly 300,000 distinct CDR3 sequences, approximately 10% found once. The clonotype was recovered from a male patient aged 2 to 9 who had a stem cell transplant for chronic granulomatous disease, so the T cells may come from the graft donor. The genes are TRBV15 and TRBJ2-1; 13 nucleotides agree with TRBD2. The source was peripheral blood, collected 180 days after TCRalphabeta/CD19-depleted stem cell transplant. In DNA, the CDR3 is TGTGCCACCACTGGGACTAGCGGGGTGAGCTCCTACAATGAGCAGTTCTTC. Translating it yields CATTGTSGVSSYNEQFF.